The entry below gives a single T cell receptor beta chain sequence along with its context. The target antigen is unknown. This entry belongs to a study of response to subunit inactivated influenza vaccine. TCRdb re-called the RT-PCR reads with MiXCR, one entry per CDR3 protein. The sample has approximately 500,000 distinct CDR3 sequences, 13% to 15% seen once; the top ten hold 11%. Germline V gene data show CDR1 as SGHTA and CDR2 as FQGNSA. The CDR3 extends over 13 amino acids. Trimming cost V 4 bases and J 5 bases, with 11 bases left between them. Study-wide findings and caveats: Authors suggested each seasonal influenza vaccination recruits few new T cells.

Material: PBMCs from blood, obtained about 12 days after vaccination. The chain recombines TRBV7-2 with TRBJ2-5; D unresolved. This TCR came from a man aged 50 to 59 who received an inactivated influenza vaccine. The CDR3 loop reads CASSSVAAETQYF. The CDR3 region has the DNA TGTGCCAGCAGCTCCGTGGCGGCGGAGACCCAGTACTTC. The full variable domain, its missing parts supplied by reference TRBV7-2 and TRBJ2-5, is GAGVSQSPSNKVTEKGKDVELRCDPISGHTALYWYRQSLGQGLEFLIYFQGNSAPDKSGLPSDRFSAERTGGSVSTLTIQRTQQEDSAVYLCASSSVAAETQYFGPGTRLLVL.